Below, one T cell receptor (beta chain) is given with its context. This sample was included in a study of blood T cell repertoires in COVID-19. Study members were between about 18 and 95 years old and lived in 25 or so US regions. During the 2 weeks before they entered the study, exposed participants had met someone with a PCR-confirmed or clinician-diagnosed COVID-19 case. V was cut by 5 bases and J by 3 bases, with 14 bases left in between. The CDR3 sequence is 15 residues long. Germline CDR1 MNHEY, CDR2 SVGAGI. Original processing methods: Amplified reference gene primers provided the basis for estimating nucleated cell counts. The method was immunoSEQ multiplex PCR; TCRdb's version includes in-frame clones alone and lacks a portion of them. D and trimming come from the DNA, and the V and J calls and clone size come from that table. The table records about 270,000 clones, approximately 90% of them present only once.

Sequencing was performed on PBMCs or T cells enriched from blood (not recorded which). The sequence was obtained from a man in his forties who had been exposed to COVID-19. The chain uses TRBV6-5 and TRBJ2-1; possible D gene TRBD1, 5 bases. CDR3 sequence reads: CASSTVGQGYNEQFF. CDR3 DNA sequence: TGTGCCAGCAGTACCGTCGGGCAGGGCTACAATGAGCAGTTCTTC.